Listed here is a single T cell receptor beta chain. Its specificity is not known. This specimen comes from a study of cytomegalovirus exposure and HLA in healthy donors. Findings of the study overall: An assumption of roughly uniform sequencing depth across donors underlay the presence/absence analyses. When analyzed later, a missense DCLRE1C variant was found to be linked to TCR beta V- and J-gene trimming. CMV antigen specificity was confirmed in vitro for a few CMV-associated chains. A later examination showed that TCR association rates differed by HLA locus, with DRB1 most and HLA-C fewest.

The trim removed 2 bases at V and 2 bases at J, leaving 3 bases unmatched. Germline-derived CDR1 and CDR2 are SEHNR and FQNEAQ (reference sequence). The CDR3 consists of 16 residues. 60 Vbeta and 13 Jbeta primers were used in PCR. Some clones are missing from TCRdb's copy, which holds only in-frame ones; the method was immunoSEQ multiplex PCR. The table shows 85,000 to 90,000 clones, with around 74% occurring only once. The sample taken for sequencing was PBMCs. The chain combines TRBV7-9 with TRBJ2-5; TRBD2 matches at 12 bases. This TCR came from a man younger than 45 in good health and CMV-seropositive. The CDR3 sequence is CASSLILAGGQETQYF. CDR3 nucleotides: TGTGCCAGCAGCTTAATCCTAGCGGGGGGGCAAGAGACCCAGTACTTC.